Below, 32 T cell receptor beta chains from the same sample are listed, as sequenced in a study of T-cell memory formation after mild COVID-19. TCRdb called the 5' RACE reads again in MiXCR, with one record for every CDR3 protein. This sample has 550,000 to 700,000 distinct CDR3 sequences, with roughly 17% found just once. The sample comprised PBMCs or a T cell subset sorted from them (not recorded which). All receptors come from an adult woman who had mild COVID-19 (a few samples of this study predate the infection). Cell type and time point are not known.

The chain links TRBV30 to TRBJ2-3, with D hard to call. Germline-derived CDR1 and CDR2 are GTSNPN and SVGIG (reference sequence). The germline V and J ends were trimmed by 0 bases and 0 bases, with 4 bases remaining between them. The CDR3 has 13 residues. Written as DNA, the CDR3 is TGTGCCTGGAGTGTACGAAGCACAGATACGCAGTATTTT. Residues: CAWSVRSTDTQYF.

This chain uses TRBV7-6 with TRBJ2-1, with 8 bases aligning to TRBD2. Germline V gives CDR1 SGHVS, CDR2 FNYEAQ. This CDR3 spans 20 amino acids. With 5 bases clipped from V and 4 bases from J, the junction kept 22 bases outside the gene matches. CDR3 protein: CASSLRSGRQAGVSYNEQFF. For the CDR3, the DNA is TGTGCCAGCAGCCTACGGTCTGGGCGACAAGCGGGAGTTTCTTACAATGAGCAGTTCTTC.

V gene TRBV2 combines with J gene TRBJ2-2; TRBD1 agrees at 7 bases. The CDR3 loop spans 14 amino acids. Germline V gene data show CDR1 as SNHLY and CDR2 as FYNNEI. Trimming at V came to 10 bases and at J to 0 bases, leaving 5 bases not matched to a gene. Here the CDR3 reads CAIGQATNTGELFF. The CDR3 DNA reads TGTGCCATCGGACAGGCGACGAACACCGGGGAGCTGTTTTTT.

The chain combines TRBV14 with TRBJ2-5; D gene unclear. CDR1 is SGHDN, CDR2 FVKESK, per germline. V was cut by 0 bases and J by 5 bases, with 7 bases left in between. The CDR3 extends over 13 amino acids. The CDR3 DNA reads TGTGCCAGCAGCCAAGAAAAACAGGAGACCCAGTACTTC. It specifies CASSQEKQETQYF.

The chain links TRBV10-3 to TRBJ1-2; TRBD1 agrees at 11 bases. The CDR3 has 18 residues. Germline-derived CDR1 and CDR2 are ENHRY and SYGVKD. The V and J ends lost 4 bases and 1 base, in that order; junction bases with no gene match: 11. The CDR3 region has the DNA TGTGCCATCAGTGTTTCGCTGGGACAGGGGGAATTTAACTATGGCTACACCTTC. Translation gives CAISVSLGQGEFNYGYTF.

The table lists this clonotype with a few counts. The V call is TRBV20-1, the J call TRBJ2-1, with D tentatively TRBD2 (6 bases). V lost 6 bases to trimming and J lost 8 bases, with 14 bases between them. The CDR3 has 12 amino acids. Germline loops: CDR1 DFQATT, CDR2 SNEGSKA (reference sequence). The CDR3 DNA sequence: TGCAGTGCCATTTCCGGGAGAGATGAGCAGTTCTTC. Amino acids: CSAISGRDEQFF.

The V gene is TRBV20-1, the J gene TRBJ2-3; D gene uncertain. V was pared by 5 bases and J by 2 bases, with 17 bases between. CDR3 size: 15 residues. Germline V gene lookup returns CDR1 DFQATT and CDR2 SNEGSKA (reference sequence). The DNA for the CDR3 is TGCAGTGCTCCCTGGGCGGCTTCCTTCACAGATACGCAGTATTTT. Its protein is CSAPWAASFTDTQYF.

The table lists this clonotype with a few counts. The rearrangement links TRBV7-2 to TRBJ2-3, with D possibly TRBD1 on 6 matching bases. Germline values: CDR1 SGHTA, CDR2 FQGNSA. This CDR3 spans 15 amino acids. V lost 1 base, J lost 1 base, and 9 bases lay in between. The CDR3 region is CASSLGPGGTDTQYF. The CDR3 DNA follows: TGTGCCAGCAGCTTAGGGCCAGGGGGCACAGATACGCAGTATTTT.

This clonotype was seen only a few times. The rearrangement uses TRBV5-1 and TRBJ2-1; D unresolved. Trimming stripped 3 bases from V and 3 bases from J, with 22 bases between. There are 18 residues in the CDR3. The germline CDR1 and CDR2 sequences are SGHRS and YFSETQ. The CDR3 protein is CASSSEELFHDHYNEQFF. DNA of the CDR3: TGCGCCAGCAGCTCTGAAGAACTTTTCCACGACCACTACAATGAGCAGTTCTTC.

This chain uses TRBV2 with TRBJ2-7; D is possibly TRBD2 (5 bases). Germline loops: CDR1 SNHLY, CDR2 FYNNEI. Deletions cut 9 bases from V and 3 bases from J, with 12 bases between. The length of the CDR3 is 12 residues. The CDR3 loop is CASGAEYYEQYF. As DNA, the CDR3 is TGTGCCAGTGGAGCGGAGTACTACGAGCAGTACTTC.

The CDR3 spells CAISETRKLSGVETDTQYF. Here the CDR3 DNA reads TGTGCCATCAGTGAGACCAGGAAACTAAGCGGGGTGGAGACAGATACGCAGTATTTT. The chain combines TRBV10-3 with TRBJ2-3, with 7 nucleotides matching TRBD2. Germline CDR1 reads ENHRY; CDR2 reads SYGVKD. This CDR3 comprises 19 residues. The junction had 17 bases not matched to a gene; V was cut back by 2 bases and J by 3 bases.

This sequence joins TRBV29-1 and TRBJ2-7; no clear D. The germline V and J ends were trimmed by 1 base and 2 bases, with 6 bases remaining between them. There are 12 residues in the CDR3. Germline V gene sequence: CDR1 SQVTM, CDR2 ANQGSEA. DNA for the CDR3: TGCAGCGTTGAAGGGGGTACCTACGAGCAGTACTTC. Its protein is CSVEGGTYEQYF.

The chain employs TRBV7-9 and TRBJ1-5, with D tentatively TRBD1 (6 bases). In germline, CDR1 is SEHNR, CDR2 FQNEAQ (reference sequence). V lost 1 base and J 1 base, leaving 11 bases between the germline ends. The CDR3 length is 16 residues. The CDR3 nucleotides are TGTGCCAGCAGCTTAGGGGGGGGCCGGAGCAATCAGCCCCAGCATTTT. This sequence encodes CASSLGGGRSNQPQHF.

The V and J genes are TRBV30 and TRBJ2-1; tentative D call: TRBD2 (6 bases). The CDR3 consists of 12 residues. CDR1 is GTSNPN, CDR2 SVGIG, per germline (reference sequence). Trimming stripped 6 bases from V and 12 bases from J, with 18 bases between. The CDR3 coding sequence is TGTGCCTGTTTGACGGGCCCCGGGGGGCAGTTCTTC. Encoded protein: CACLTGPGGQFF.

This clonotype has more than one count but fewer than ten. J is TRBJ2-2 and V is TRBV7-2; unclear D gene. CDR1 is SGHTA, CDR2 FQGNSA, per germline. The CDR3 is made up of 13 amino acids. V shed 1 base and J shed 8 bases, with 8 bases lying between them. The CDR3: CASSLVLAGELFF. CDR3 bases: TGTGCCAGCAGCTTAGTACTGGCGGGGGAGCTGTTTTTT.

This clonotype was counted a few times. This rearrangement joins TRBV18 to TRBJ2-1; TRBD1 agrees at 9 bases. Germline V CDR1 and CDR2: KGHSH, LQKENI. V lost 3 bases, J lost 2 bases, and 2 bases stayed unmatched. The CDR3 extends over 15 amino acids. This CDR3 is CASSPDRGTYNEQFF. The CDR3 region has the DNA TGTGCCAGCTCACCGGACAGGGGAACCTACAATGAGCAGTTCTTC.

This clonotype was recorded a few times. V usage is TRBV5-1 and J usage is TRBJ2-1, with 10 bases identical to TRBD2. From germline, CDR1 is SGHRS and CDR2 YFSETQ. The CDR3 spans 18 residues. The V segment lost 6 bases and the J segment 0 bases; nucleotides outside the gene matches: 12. For the CDR3, the DNA is TGCGCCAGCACCCCGGGGCTAGCGGGGGAGAGCTCCTACAATGAGCAGTTCTTC. It encodes CASTPGLAGESSYNEQFF.

The chain has TRBV4-2 and TRBJ1-2, with 7 bases aligning to TRBD1. After removal of 1 base from V and 3 bases from J, the junction contained 8 bases not matched to a gene. The CDR3 consists of 16 residues. The germline gives CDR1 LGHNA, CDR2 YNFKEQ. The CDR3 reads CASSQVRDSADYGYTF. CDR3 bases: TGTGCCAGCAGCCAAGTAAGGGACAGCGCCGACTATGGCTACACCTTC.

This chain uses TRBV9 with TRBJ2-7; the match to TRBD2 covers 8 bases. The junction had 6 bases not matched to a gene; V was cut back by 3 bases and J by 7 bases. CDR1 SGDLS and CDR2 YYNGEE come from the germline V gene. This CDR3 is built from 13 residues. CDR3 coding DNA: TGTGCCAGCAGCGCGCGGGGGGAGAGTGAGCAGTACTTC. This translates into CASSARGESEQYF. Combining the CDR3 with reference TRBV9 and TRBJ2-7 gives the whole variable domain DSGVTQTPKHLITATGQRVTLRCSPRSGDLSVYWYQQSLDQGLQFLIQYYNGEERAKGNILERFSAQQFPDLHSELNLSSLELGDSALYFCASSARGESEQYFGPGTRLTVT.

This clonotype was found a few times. The V and J genes are TRBV6-2 or TRBV6-3 and TRBJ2-3; D may correspond to TRBD1 or TRBD2 (5 bases each). This CDR3 spans 16 amino acids. Trimming pared 4 bases from V and 2 bases from J, leaving 16 bases between. In germline, CDR1 is MNHEY, CDR2 SVGEGT. The CDR3 is CASSFSEADITDTQYF. The CDR3 DNA reads TGTGCCAGCAGTTTTTCCGAAGCGGACATCACAGATACGCAGTATTTT.

This chain connects TRBV15 to TRBJ1-1, with D perhaps matching TRBD1 (5 bases). Germline CDR1 and CDR2: LNHNV and YYDKDF (reference sequence). The CDR3 is 17 residues long. With 3 bases removed from V and 1 base from J, the gap between germline ends came to 18 bases. The DNA of the CDR3 is TGTGCCACCAGCAGCCCCGCGGTAAGACAGCCGAACACTGAAGCTTTCTTT. Translation: CATSSPAVRQPNTEAFF.

This clonotype was observed once. The J gene is TRBJ1-1, the V gene TRBV9; D remains unclear. CDR1 SGDLS and CDR2 YYNGEE come from the germline V gene. The V end was cut by 0 bases, the J end by 4 bases, with 10 bases between. This CDR3 has 14 amino acids. In nucleotides, the CDR3 is TGTGCCAGCAGCGTAGTATCCCAGACCACTGAAGCTTTCTTT. It is translated as CASSVVSQTTEAFF.

The J gene is TRBJ2-7, the V gene TRBV7-8; D possibly corresponds to TRBD1 (6 bases). This CDR3 spans 14 amino acids. Trimming cost V 7 bases and J 2 bases, with 15 bases left between them. CDR1 and CDR2 from the germline V gene are SGHVS and FQNEAQ. The CDR3 reads CASNADSPPYEQYF. CDR3 DNA: TGTGCCAGCAACGCGGACAGCCCTCCCTACGAGCAGTACTTC.

The chain is built from TRBV25-1 and TRBJ2-3, with D unclear. Germline V gene sequence: CDR1 MGHDK, CDR2 SYGVNS. This CDR3 has 18 amino acids. V was pared by 0 bases and J by 5 bases, with 21 bases between. Written as DNA, the CDR3 is TGTGCCAGCAGTGAATACGGTGAGGCGGTTCGGTCGAGAGATACGCAGTATTTT. Its translation: CASSEYGEAVRSRDTQYF.

This clonotype was counted only a few times. The V and J genes are TRBV24-1 and TRBJ2-3, with 13 bases fitting TRBD2. This CDR3 contains 20 residues. The germline V gene has CDR1 KGHDR and CDR2 SFDVKD. J lost 4 bases, V lost 1 base, and 13 bases had no gene match. The CDR3 protein is CATSDFGLAGVPSPADTQYF. In nucleotides, the CDR3 is TGTGCCACCAGTGATTTTGGACTAGCGGGAGTCCCTTCCCCGGCAGATACGCAGTATTTT.

This clonotype was recorded a few times. This chain uses TRBV9 with TRBJ2-1; D unclear. The CDR3 sequence is 13 residues long. CDR1 and CDR2 from the germline V gene are SGDLS and YYNGEE. V lost 5 bases and J lost 5, with 11 bases in between. DNA for the CDR3: TGTGCCAGCAGGGGCGGTTTCAACAATGAGCAGTTCTTC. This sequence encodes CASRGGFNNEQFF.

The chain's CDR3 is CASSPRLGGDEQFF. CDR3 nucleotide sequence: TGTGCCAGCAGCCCTCGGTTAGGGGGGGATGAGCAGTTCTTC. The rearrangement uses TRBV7-9 and TRBJ2-1, with a possible D match to TRBD2 (7 bases). There are 14 residues in the CDR3. Germline CDR1 SEHNR, CDR2 FQNEAQ (reference sequence). V lost 5 bases and J 8 bases, leaving 16 bases between the germline ends.

V usage is TRBV6-5 and J usage is TRBJ2-3; 8 bases align to TRBD2. Looked up from germline, CDR1 is MNHEY and CDR2 is SVGAGI. The ends lost 6 bases at V and 4 bases at J; junction bases unmatched: 6. This CDR3 has 14 residues. This CDR3 reads CASRVGGAADTQYF. CDR3 nucleotide sequence: TGTGCCAGCAGGGTCGGGGGGGCAGCAGATACGCAGTATTTT.

This clonotype has a count of ten or more. The rearrangement uses TRBV4-2 and TRBJ2-3; 7 nucleotides match TRBD2. Per the germline V gene, CDR1 is LGHNA and CDR2 is YNFKEQ. This CDR3 comprises 16 residues. After removal of 3 bases from V and 2 bases from J, the junction contained 8 bases not matched to a gene. The CDR3: CASSQTSRILTDTQYF. The CDR3, as DNA: TGTGCCAGCAGCCAGACTAGCAGGATTCTCACAGATACGCAGTATTTT.

The V call is TRBV30, the J call TRBJ2-2, with TRBD2 matching over 9 bases. The germline CDR1 and CDR2 sequences are GTSNPN and SVGIG (reference sequence). Trimming cost V 2 bases and J 2 bases; bases outside gene matches: 3. This CDR3 region has 15 residues. The CDR3 DNA reads as TGTGCCTGGAGTCCGGGACTAGCAAACACCGGGGAGCTGTTTTTT. This sequence encodes CAWSPGLANTGELFF.

This clonotype was recorded a few times. The CDR3 DNA reads TGTGCCAGCAGCGTAGGGGGCAGGGCTTTCCAAGAGACCCAGTACTTC. Translating it yields CASSVGGRAFQETQYF. This chain uses TRBV9 with TRBJ2-5; D might be TRBD1 (5 bases). The CDR3 covers 16 residues. Germline V lookup: CDR1 SGDLS, CDR2 YYNGEE. Trimming pared 0 bases from V and 1 base from J, leaving 13 bases between.

This clonotype occurred a few times. The chain joins TRBV11-3 to TRBJ2-1; 7 bases map to TRBD1. Germline-derived CDR1 and CDR2 are SGHNT and YENEEA. The V gene end was trimmed by 5 bases and the J gene end by 12 bases; junction bases not matched to a gene: 10. The CDR3 runs 13 residues. CDR3: CASSPYTGVGQFF. The CDR3 DNA sequence: TGTGCCAGCAGCCCATACACAGGGGTAGGGCAGTTCTTC.